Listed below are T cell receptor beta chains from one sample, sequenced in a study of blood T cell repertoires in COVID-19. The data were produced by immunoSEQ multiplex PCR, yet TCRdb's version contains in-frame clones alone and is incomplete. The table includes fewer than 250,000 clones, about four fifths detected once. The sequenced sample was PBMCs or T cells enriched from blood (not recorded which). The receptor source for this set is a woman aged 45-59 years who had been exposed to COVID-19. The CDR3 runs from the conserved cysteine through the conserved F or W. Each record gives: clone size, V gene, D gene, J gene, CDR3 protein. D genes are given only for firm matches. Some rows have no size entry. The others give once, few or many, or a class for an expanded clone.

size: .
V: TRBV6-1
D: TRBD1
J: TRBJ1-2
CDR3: CASSEGTGRYTNYGYTF

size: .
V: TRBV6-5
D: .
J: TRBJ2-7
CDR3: CASTPQAASYEQYF

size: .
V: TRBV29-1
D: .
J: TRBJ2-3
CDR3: CSVDQKDTQYF

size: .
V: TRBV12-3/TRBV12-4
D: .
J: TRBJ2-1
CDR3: CASSFRTADEQFF

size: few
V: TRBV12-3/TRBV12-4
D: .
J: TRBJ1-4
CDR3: CASSLSGVEKLFF

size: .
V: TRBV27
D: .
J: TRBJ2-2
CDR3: CASSLSLTGELFF

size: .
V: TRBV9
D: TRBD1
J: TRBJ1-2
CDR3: CASSVGLTGAGYTF

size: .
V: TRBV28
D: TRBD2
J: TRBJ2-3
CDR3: CASRPPGLAGGTITDTQYF

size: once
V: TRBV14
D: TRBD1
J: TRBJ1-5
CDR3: CASSFPTGALNQPQHF

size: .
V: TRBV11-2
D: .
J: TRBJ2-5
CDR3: CASSLPLGGGRGTQYF

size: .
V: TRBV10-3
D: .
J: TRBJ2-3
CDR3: CAISSMTEGGGDTQYF

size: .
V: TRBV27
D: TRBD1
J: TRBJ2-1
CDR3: CASRRQGGGNEQFF

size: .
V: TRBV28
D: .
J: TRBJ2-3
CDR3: CASSYPARGDTQYF

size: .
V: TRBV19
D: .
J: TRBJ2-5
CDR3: CASSIAQGTETQYF

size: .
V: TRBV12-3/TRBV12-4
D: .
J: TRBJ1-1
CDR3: CASSFVADTEAFF

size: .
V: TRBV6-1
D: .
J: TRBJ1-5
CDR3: CASSEDQGPNQPQHF